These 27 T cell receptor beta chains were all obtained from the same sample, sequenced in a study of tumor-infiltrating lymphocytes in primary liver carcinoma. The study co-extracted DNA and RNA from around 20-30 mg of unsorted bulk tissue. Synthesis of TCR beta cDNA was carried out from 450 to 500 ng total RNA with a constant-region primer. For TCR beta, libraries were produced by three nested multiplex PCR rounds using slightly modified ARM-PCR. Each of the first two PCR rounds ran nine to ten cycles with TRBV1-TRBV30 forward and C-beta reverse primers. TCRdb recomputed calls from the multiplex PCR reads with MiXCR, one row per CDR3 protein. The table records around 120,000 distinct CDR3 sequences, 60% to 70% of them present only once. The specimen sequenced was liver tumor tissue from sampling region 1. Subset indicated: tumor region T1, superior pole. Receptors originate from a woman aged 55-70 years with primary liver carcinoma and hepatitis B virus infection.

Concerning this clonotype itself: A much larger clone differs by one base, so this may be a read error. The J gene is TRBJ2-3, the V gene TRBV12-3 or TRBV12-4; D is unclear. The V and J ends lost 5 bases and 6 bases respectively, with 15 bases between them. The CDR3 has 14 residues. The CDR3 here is CASSKGSIYDTQYF. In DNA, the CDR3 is TGTGCCAGCAGTAAGGGATCGATATACGATACGCAGTATTTT.

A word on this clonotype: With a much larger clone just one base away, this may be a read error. CDR3 bases: TGCGCCAACAGCCAAGACCCCGCCATCTATGGCTACACCTTC. This encodes CANSQDPAIYGYTF. V gene TRBV4-1 combines with J gene TRBJ1-2; D unclear. This CDR3 has 14 residues. Germline CDR1 reads MGHRA; CDR2 reads YSYEKL.

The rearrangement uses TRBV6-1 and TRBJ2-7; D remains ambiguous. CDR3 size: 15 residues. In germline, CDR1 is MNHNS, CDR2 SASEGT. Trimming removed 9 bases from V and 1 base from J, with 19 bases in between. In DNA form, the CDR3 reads TGTGCCAGTAAGACGGGCCTTTTGAGGTCCTACGAGCAGTACTTC. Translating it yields CASKTGLLRSYEQYF.

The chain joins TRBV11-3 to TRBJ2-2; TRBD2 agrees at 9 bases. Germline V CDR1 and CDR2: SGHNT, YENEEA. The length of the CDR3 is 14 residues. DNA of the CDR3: TGTGGCAGTAGCGGGAGTACGGTGTCCGGGGAGCTGTTTTTT. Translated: CGSSGSTVSGELFF.

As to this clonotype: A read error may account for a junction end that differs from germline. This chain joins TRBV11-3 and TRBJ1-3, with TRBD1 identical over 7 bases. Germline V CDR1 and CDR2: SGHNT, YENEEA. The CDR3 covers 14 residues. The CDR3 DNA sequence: TGTACCAGCAGACCGAGGGGGCCTGGAAACTCCATATATTTT. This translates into CTSRPRGPGNSIYF.

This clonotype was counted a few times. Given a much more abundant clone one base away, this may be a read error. The CDR3 loop is CVSSQETGGGNTIYF. CDR3 DNA sequence: TGTGTCAGCAGCCAGGAGACAGGGGGAGGAAACACCATATATTTT. The chain uses TRBV4-2 and TRBJ1-3, with TRBD1 matching over 9 bases. The CDR3 sequence is 15 residues long. Germline assignment: CDR1 LGHNA and CDR2 YNFKEQ.

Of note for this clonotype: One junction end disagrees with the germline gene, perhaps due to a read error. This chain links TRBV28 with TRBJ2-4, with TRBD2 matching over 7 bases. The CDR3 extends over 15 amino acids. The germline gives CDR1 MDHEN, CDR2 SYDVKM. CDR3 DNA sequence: TGTGCCAGCACCATGGGGGGGTCCGTCAAAAACATTCATTACTTC. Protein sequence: CASTMGGSVKNIHYF.

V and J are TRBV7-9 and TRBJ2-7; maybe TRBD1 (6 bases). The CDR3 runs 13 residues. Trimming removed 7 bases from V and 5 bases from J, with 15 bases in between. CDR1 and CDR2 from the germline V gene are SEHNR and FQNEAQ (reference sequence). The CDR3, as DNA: TGTGCCAGCACCTCCTTCGACAGGAACGAGCAGTACTTC. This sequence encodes CASTSFDRNEQYF.

CDR3 sequence reads: CASNWAAKAFF. The DNA for the CDR3 is TGTGCCAGCAACTGGGCAGCAAAAGCTTTCTTT. J is TRBJ1-1 and V is TRBV11-2, with D unresolved. From germline, CDR1 is SGHAT and CDR2 FQNNGV. The CDR3 length is 11 residues. The V gene lost 7 bases and the J gene lost 9 bases, with 12 bases spanning the gap.

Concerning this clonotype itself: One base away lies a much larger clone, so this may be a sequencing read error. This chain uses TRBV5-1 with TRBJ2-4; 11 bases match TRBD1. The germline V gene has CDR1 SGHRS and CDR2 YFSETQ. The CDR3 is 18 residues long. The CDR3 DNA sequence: TGCACCAGCAGCCAAGGACAGGGGGCTACCGGAGCCAAAAACATTCAGTACTTC. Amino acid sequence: CTSSQGQGATGAKNIQYF.

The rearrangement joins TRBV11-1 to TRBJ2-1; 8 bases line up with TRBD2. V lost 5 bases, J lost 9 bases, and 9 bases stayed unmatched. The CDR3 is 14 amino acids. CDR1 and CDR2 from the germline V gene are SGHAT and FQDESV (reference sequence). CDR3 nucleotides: TGTGCCAGCAGCGACGGACTAGCTCTCTTTGAGCAGTTCTTC. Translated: CASSDGLALFEQFF.

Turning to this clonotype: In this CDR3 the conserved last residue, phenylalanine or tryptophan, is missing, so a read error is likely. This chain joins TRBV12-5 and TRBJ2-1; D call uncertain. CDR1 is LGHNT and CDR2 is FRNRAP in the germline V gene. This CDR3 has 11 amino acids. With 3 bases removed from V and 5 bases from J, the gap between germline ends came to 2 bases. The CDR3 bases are TGTGCTAGTGGTTTCCACAATGAGCAGTTCTTA. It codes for CASGFHNEQFL.

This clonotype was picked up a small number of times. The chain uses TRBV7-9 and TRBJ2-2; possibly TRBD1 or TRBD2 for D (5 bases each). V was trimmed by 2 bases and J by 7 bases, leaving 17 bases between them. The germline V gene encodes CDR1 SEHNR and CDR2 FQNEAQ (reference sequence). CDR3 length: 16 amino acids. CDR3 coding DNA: TGTGCCAGCAGCTTAATCGGGCCGGGGACCGGCGGGGAGCTGTTTTTT. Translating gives CASSLIGPGTGGELFF.

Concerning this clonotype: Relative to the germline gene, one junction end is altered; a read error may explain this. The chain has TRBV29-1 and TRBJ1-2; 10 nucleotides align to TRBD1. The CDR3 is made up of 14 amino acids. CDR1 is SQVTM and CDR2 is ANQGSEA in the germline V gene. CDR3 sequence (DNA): TGCAGCGTTGGGGACAGGGGTTCGATTCATGGCCACACCTTC. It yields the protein CSVGDRGSIHGHTF.

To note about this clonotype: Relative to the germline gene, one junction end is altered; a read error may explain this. The CDR3 DNA sequence: TGCGCCAGCAGCTTAGCATCGGGGCCAGGAGGCTACGAGCAGTACTTC. As protein: CASSLASGPGGYEQYF. The rearrangement joins TRBV11-2 to TRBJ2-7, with D perhaps given as TRBD1 or TRBD2 (5 bases each). This CDR3 is built from 16 residues. Per the germline V gene, CDR1 is SGHAT and CDR2 is FQNNGV.

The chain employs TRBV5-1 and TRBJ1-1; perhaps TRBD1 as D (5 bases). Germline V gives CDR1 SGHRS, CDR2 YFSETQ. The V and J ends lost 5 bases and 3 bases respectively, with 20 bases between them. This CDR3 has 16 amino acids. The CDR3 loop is CASRPTVGPRDTEAFF. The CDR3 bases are TGCGCCAGCAGACCGACTGTGGGGCCCAGGGACACTGAAGCTTTCTTT.

The CDR3 protein is CASSLLFVQYF. For the CDR3, the DNA is TGTGCCAGCAGTTTACTTTTCGTGCAGTACTTC. The chain employs TRBV28 and TRBJ2-7, with D uncertain. V gave up 2 bases and J gave up 9 bases, with 8 bases separating them. Germline values: CDR1 MDHEN, CDR2 SYDVKM. The CDR3 totals 11 residues.

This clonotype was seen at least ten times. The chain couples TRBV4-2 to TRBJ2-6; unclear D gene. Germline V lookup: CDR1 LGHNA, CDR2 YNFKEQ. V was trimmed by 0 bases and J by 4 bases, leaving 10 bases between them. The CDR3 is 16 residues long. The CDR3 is CASSQDPVSGANVLTF. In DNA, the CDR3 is TGTGCCAGCAGCCAAGATCCGGTTTCCGGGGCCAACGTCCTGACTTTC.

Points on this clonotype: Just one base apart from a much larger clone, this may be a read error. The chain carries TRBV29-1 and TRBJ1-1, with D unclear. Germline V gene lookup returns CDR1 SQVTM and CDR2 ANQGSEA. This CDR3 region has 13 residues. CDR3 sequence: CSVETEVNTETFF. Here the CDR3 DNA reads TGCAGCGTTGAAACGGAAGTGAACACTGAAACTTTCTTT.

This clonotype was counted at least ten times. CDR3 nucleotides: TGTGCCAGCCGCAGGGGGGTGGAGACCCAGTACTTC. Its protein product is CASRRGVETQYF. The chain employs TRBV12-3 or TRBV12-4 and TRBJ2-5, with D tentatively TRBD1 (7 bases). The CDR3 runs 12 residues. Trimming took 8 bases from V and 5 from J, leaving 12 bases between them.

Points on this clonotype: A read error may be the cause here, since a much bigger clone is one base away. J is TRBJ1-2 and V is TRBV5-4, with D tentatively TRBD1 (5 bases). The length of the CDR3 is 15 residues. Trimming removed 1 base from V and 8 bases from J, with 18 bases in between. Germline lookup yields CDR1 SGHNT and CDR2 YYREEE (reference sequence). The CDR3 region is CASSLRHQGARGYTF. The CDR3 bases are TGTGCCAGCAGCTTGCGCCACCAGGGAGCAAGGGGCTACACCTTC.

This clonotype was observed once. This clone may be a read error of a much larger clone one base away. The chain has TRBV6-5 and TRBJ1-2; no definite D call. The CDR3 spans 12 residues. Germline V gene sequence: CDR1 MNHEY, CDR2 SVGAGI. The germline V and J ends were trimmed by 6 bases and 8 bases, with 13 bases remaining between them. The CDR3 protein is CASSEYKAGYTF. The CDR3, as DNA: TGTGCCAGCAGCGAATATAAGGCGGGCTACACCTTC.

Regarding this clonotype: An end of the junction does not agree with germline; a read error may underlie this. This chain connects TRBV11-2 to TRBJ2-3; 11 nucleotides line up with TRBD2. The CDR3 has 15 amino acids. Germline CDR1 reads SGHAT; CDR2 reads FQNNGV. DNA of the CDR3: TGTGCCAGCAGTCCTGGACTAGCGGGCCCAGAAACGCAATATTTT. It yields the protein CASSPGLAGPETQYF.

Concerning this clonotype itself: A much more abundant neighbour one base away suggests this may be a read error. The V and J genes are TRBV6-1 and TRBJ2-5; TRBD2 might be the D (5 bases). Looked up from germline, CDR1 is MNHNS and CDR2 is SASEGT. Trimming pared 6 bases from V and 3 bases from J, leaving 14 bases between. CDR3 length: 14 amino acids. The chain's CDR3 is CASRPGIGEETQYF. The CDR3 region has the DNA TGTGCCAGCAGACCCGGGATAGGAGAAGAGACCCAGTACTTC.

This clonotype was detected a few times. CDR3 in amino acids: CASTRGGGGYGYTF. DNA of the CDR3: TGTGCCAGCACCCGGGGGGGTGGAGGTTATGGCTACACCTTC. The chain couples TRBV6-1 to TRBJ1-2; D is possibly TRBD1 (5 bases). This CDR3 region has 14 residues. From germline, CDR1 is MNHNS and CDR2 SASEGT. V was cut by 7 bases and J by 5 bases, with 17 bases left in between.

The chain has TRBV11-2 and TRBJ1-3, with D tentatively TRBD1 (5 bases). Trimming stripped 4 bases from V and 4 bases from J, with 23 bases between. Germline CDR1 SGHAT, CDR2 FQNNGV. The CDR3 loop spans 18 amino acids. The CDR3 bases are TGTGCCAGCAGCTCGCGCCTCCCGACAGATAGCCCCGGAAACACCATATATTTT. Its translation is CASSSRLPTDSPGNTIYF.

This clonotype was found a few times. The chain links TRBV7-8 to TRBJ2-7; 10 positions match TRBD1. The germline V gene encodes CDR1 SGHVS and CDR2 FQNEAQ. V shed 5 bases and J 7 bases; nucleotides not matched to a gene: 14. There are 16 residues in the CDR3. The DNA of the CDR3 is TGTGCCAGCAGCCCAGCCCCAGGACAGGGGGGTCGGGAGCAGTACTTC. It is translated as CASSPAPGQGGREQYF.